Listed below are T cell receptor beta chains from one sample, sequenced in a study of cytotoxic CD8 clonotypes in ibrutinib-treated CLL. The repertoire was sequenced with immunoSEQ multiplex PCR; TCRdb's copy has only in-frame clones and lacks some. There are 6,000 to 8,500 clones in the sample; around 85% occur only once, and less than 4% lies in the top ten. The sequencing here drew on PBMCs, taken before ibrutinib treatment. These receptors were collected from a human donor with chronic lymphocytic leukemia. The CDR3 runs from the conserved cysteine through the conserved F or W. The D gene is left open where the match is weak. Clone size is shown for a subset of rows, as once, few, many or a class of expanded clone.

len,d_gene,abundance,v_gene,j_gene,CDR3aa,CDR3nt
14,TRBD1,-,TRBV18,TRBJ2-7,CASSPRTGNYEQYF,TGTGCCAGCTCACCTCGGACAGGGAACTACGAGCAGTACTTC
17,-,-,TRBV19,TRBJ2-1,CASSPFTGTYTYNEQFF,TGTGCCAGTAGCCCTTTCACCGGGACTTATACCTACAATGAGCAGTTCTTC
14,-,once,TRBV7-8,TRBJ2-1,CASSLALGDYEQFF,TGTGCCAGCAGCTTAGCGCTAGGGGACTATGAGCAGTTCTTC
14,-,-,TRBV5-4,TRBJ2-7,CASSSRRDRLGQYF,TGTGCCAGCAGCTCTCGACGGGACCGACTTGGGCAGTACTTC
14,-,few,TRBV6-5,TRBJ1-5,CASSARQFNQPQHF,TGTGCCAGCAGTGCCAGACAGTTCAATCAGCCCCAGCATTTT
15,-,-,TRBV10-2,TRBJ1-3,CASSGPTGTGNTIYF,TGCGCCAGCAGTGGCCCTACCGGGACAGGAAACACCATATATTTT
12,-,-,TRBV5-6,TRBJ2-5,CASEIYQETQYF,TGTGCCAGTGAGATTTACCAAGAGACCCAGTACTTC
14,TRBD1,-,TRBV4-2,TRBJ1-1,CASSQGGQGSGAFF,TGTGCCAGCAGCCAAGGGGGACAGGGTTCGGGAGCTTTCTTT
14,-,-,TRBV19,TRBJ1-1,CASSITGLNTEAFF,TGTGCCAGTAGTATAACAGGTCTGAACACTGAAGCTTTCTTT
15,-,-,TRBV7-9,TRBJ2-2,CASSPRSENTGELFF,TGTGCCAGCAGCCCCCGAAGTGAGAACACCGGGGAGCTGTTTTTT
13,-,-,TRBV7-9,TRBJ2-3,CASSLAGLDTQYF,TGTGCCAGCAGCTTAGCAGGGTTGGATACGCAGTATTTT
15,-,-,TRBV19,TRBJ1-3,CASSEQGLSGNTIYF,TGTGCCAGTAGCGAACAGGGTTTATCTGGAAACACCATATATTTT
17,-,-,TRBV27,TRBJ2-1,CASSLSPRGSSYNEQFF,TGTGCCAGCAGTTTGTCACCCCGGGGGAGCTCCTACAATGAGCAGTTCTTC
17,TRBD2,few,TRBV5-1,TRBJ2-2,CASSLLPAGGRTGELFF,TGCGCCAGCAGCTTGCTCCCGGCGGGGGGGAGAACCGGGGAGCTGTTTTTT
16,-,-,TRBV6-1,TRBJ2-5,CASSVDIGSLQETQYF,TGTGCCAGCAGTGTCGACATTGGGAGCCTCCAAGAGACCCAGTACTTC
16,-,once,TRBV7-9,TRBJ2-5,CASSPRQALTLETQYF,TGTGCCAGCAGCCCAAGACAGGCCCTTACCCTGGAGACCCAGTACTTC
15,TRBD1,-,TRBV4-3,TRBJ1-3,CASRRHTGDGNTIYF,TGCGCCAGCAGACGACATACAGGGGATGGAAACACCATATATTTT
15,-,-,TRBV2,TRBJ1-3,CASSFRSSLRNTIYF,TGTGCCAGCAGCTTTCGGAGTTCCTTAAGAAACACCATATATTTT
13,-,few,TRBV5-1,TRBJ1-1,CASSFSLLGEAFF,TGCGCCAGCAGCTTTTCTTTATTAGGTGAAGCTTTCTTT
16,TRBD1,-,TRBV7-9,TRBJ2-1,CASSLQGVFSSGEQFF,TGTGCCAGCAGCTTACAGGGGGTATTTAGTTCAGGTGAGCAGTTCTTC
13,-,once,TRBV7-9,TRBJ2-7,CASQRTDTYEQYF,TGTGCCTCCCAAAGGACAGATACCTACGAGCAGTACTTC
13,-,-,TRBV6-1,TRBJ1-1,CASSPARQGQAFF,TGTGCCAGCAGCCCCGCCCGTCAGGGGCAAGCTTTCTTT
11,-,-,TRBV7-2,TRBJ1-2,CASRRVGGYTF,TGTGCCAGCAGGAGGGTCGGTGGCTACACCTTC
13,-,-,TRBV5-1,TRBJ1-1,CASRQDSHTEAFF,TGCGCCAGCAGACAAGACAGCCACACTGAAGCTTTCTTT
15,-,-,TRBV4-3,TRBJ1-4,CASSQGGGTNEKLFF,TGCGCCAGCAGCCAAGGGGGAGGGACTAATGAAAAACTGTTTTTT
16,TRBD2,-,TRBV11-2,TRBJ2-5,CASSSTSGGSGETQYF,TGTGCCAGCAGCAGTACTAGCGGGGGAAGTGGGGAGACCCAGTACTTC
18,-,-,TRBV21-1,TRBJ2-3,CASSKGPRWGGPVDTQYF,TGTGCCAGCAGCAAGGGCCCCCGGTGGGGGGGGCCCGTTGATACGCAGTATTTT
11,-,-,TRBV7-9,TRBJ2-1,CASRPAGEQFF,TGTGCCAGCAGACCCGCGGGGGAGCAGTTCTTC
19,TRBD1,-,TRBV11-3,TRBJ1-4,CASSSRMRTGRVTNEKLFF,TGTGCCAGCAGCTCCCGGATGAGGACAGGGAGAGTGACTAATGAAAAACTGTTTTTT
16,-,once,TRBV19,TRBJ2-7,CASRAKSSGHPYEQYF,TGTGCCAGTAGGGCTAAGAGTTCGGGACACCCCTACGAGCAGTACTTC
15,TRBD1,-,TRBV6-5,TRBJ1-4,CASSSGQGSNEKLFF,TGTGCCAGCAGTTCCGGACAGGGTTCGAATGAAAAACTGTTTTTT
13,-,-,TRBV19,TRBJ1-2,CASKRGSDYGYTF,TGTGCCAGTAAACGGGGGTCGGACTATGGCTACACCTTC
15,TRBD1,-,TRBV7-9,TRBJ1-2,CASTQLRGQGGGYTF,TGTGCCAGCACCCAATTACGTGGACAGGGCGGCGGCTACACCTTC
14,-,-,TRBV7-2,TRBJ1-2,CASTYFDRNYGYTF,TGTGCCAGCACCTACTTCGACAGGAACTATGGCTACACCTTC
16,TRBD1,few,TRBV7-9,TRBJ1-5,CASSLALGQGHQPQHF,TGTGCCAGCAGCTTAGCGTTAGGACAGGGTCATCAGCCCCAGCATTTT
15,-,once,TRBV28,TRBJ2-2,CASSLAGGRTGELFF,TGTGCCAGCAGTTTAGCAGGGGGGAGGACCGGGGAGCTGTTTTTT
15,-,few,TRBV18,TRBJ2-3,CASSPGSPSTDTQYF,TGTGCCAGCTCACCAGGGTCCCCAAGCACAGATACGCAGTATTTT
16,-,-,TRBV28,TRBJ1-2,CASSFGGAETNYGYTF,TGTGCCAGCAGTTTTGGGGGGGCAGAAACCAATTATGGCTACACCTTC
15,-,-,TRBV19,TRBJ2-1,CASTEGVDPYNEQFF,TGTGCCAGTACCGAGGGTGTGGACCCATACAATGAGCAGTTCTTC
15,TRBD1,-,TRBV9,TRBJ2-4,CASSARQGGKNIQYF,TGTGCCAGCAGCGCACGACAGGGGGGCAAAAACATTCAGTACTTC
13,-,-,TRBV7-9,TRBJ2-7,CASSSGGGHEQYF,TGTGCCAGCAGCTCGGGCGGGGGCCACGAGCAGTACTTC
15,TRBD2,-,TRBV7-6,TRBJ2-3,CASSLIAGGTDTQYF,TGTGCCAGCAGCTTAATAGCGGGAGGGACAGATACGCAGTATTTT
14,-,few,TRBV28,TRBJ1-5,CASSTGRGSQPQHF,TGTGCCAGCAGCACCGGTAGGGGGAGTCAGCCCCAGCATTTT
14,TRBD2,-,TRBV28,TRBJ2-1,CASRTSGSVNEQFF,TGTGCCAGCAGGACTAGCGGGAGTGTCAATGAGCAGTTCTTC
13,TRBD1,few,TRBV19,TRBJ1-2,CASSMPGGYGYTF,TGTGCCAGTAGTATGCCAGGGGGCTATGGCTACACCTTC
16,-,-,TRBV18,TRBJ2-2,CTSSPRGSTNTGELFF,TGTACCAGCTCACCTCGGGGGTCAACGAACACCGGGGAGCTGTTTTTT
17,TRBD2,-,TRBV15,TRBJ2-1,CATSRVIAGLHYNEQFF,TGTGCCACCAGCAGAGTAATAGCGGGGCTCCACTACAATGAGCAGTTCTTC
16,-,-,TRBV27,TRBJ2-3,CASSHRGGISTDTQYF,TGTGCCAGCAGTCACAGGGGGGGAATTAGCACAGATACGCAGTATTTT
16,TRBD2,-,TRBV5-1,TRBJ2-5,CASSLARGRRQETQYF,TGCGCCAGCAGCTTGGCCCGCGGGAGGCGACAAGAGACCCAGTACTTC
16,-,-,TRBV5-1,TRBJ1-1,CASSSKGGIADTEAFF,TGCGCCAGCAGCTCTAAAGGGGGAATTGCGGACACTGAAGCTTTCTTT
13,-,few,TRBV7-9,TRBJ2-7,CASSPDRFYEQYF,TGTGCCAGCAGCCCGGACCGTTTCTACGAGCAGTACTTC
19,-,once,TRBV30,TRBJ2-5,CAWSVEAVVWGQGGETQYF,TGTGCCTGGAGTGTAGAGGCGGTCGTATGGGGACAAGGGGGGGAGACCCAGTACTTC
13,-,few,TRBV4-2,TRBJ1-5,CASSQDLEQPQHF,TGTGCCAGCAGCCAAGATCTTGAACAGCCCCAGCATTTT
18,TRBD2,-,TRBV4-2,TRBJ2-5,CASSQGHLKREGRETQYF,TGTGCCAGCAGCCAAGGGCATCTCAAGCGGGAGGGCCGAGAGACCCAGTACTTC
16,-,-,TRBV19,TRBJ1-2,CASIPRDGYSNYGYTF,TGTGCCAGTATTCCAAGGGACGGCTATTCTAACTATGGCTACACCTTC